These 24 T cell receptor beta chains were sequenced from one sample in a study of OX40 agonist ivuxolimab in advanced cancers. Measured with immunoSEQ multiplex PCR; TCRdb has only the in-frame clones, and not every one. The sample includes about 36,000 clones, about 81% of them seen just once. Sample: CD4+ or CD8+ T cells sorted from blood, taken in a trial of the OX40 agonist ivuxolimab. All receptors derive from an adult with an advanced solid tumor such as melanoma, head and neck, liver or kidney cancer.

The gene calls are TRBV5-6 and TRBJ2-3, with D hard to call. The CDR3 contains 16 residues. Trimming took off 1 base at V and 2 bases at J, with 14 bases between the two ends. The germline V gene encodes CDR1 SGHDT and CDR2 YYEEEE. As DNA, the CDR3 is TGTGCCAGCAGCTTGAGCACTTATCGGCTCACAGATACGCAGTATTTT. It is translated as CASSLSTYRLTDTQYF.

The chain recombines TRBV13 with TRBJ1-1; 9 nucleotides agree with TRBD1. The J segment lost 1 base and the V segment lost 5 bases, leaving 5 bases of the junction unmatched. The germline gives CDR1 PRHDT, CDR2 FYEKMQ (reference sequence). The CDR3 totals 15 residues. DNA of the CDR3: TGTGCCAGCAGCATCGGACAGGGGAGGAACACTGAAGCTTTCTTT. Translated: CASSIGQGRNTEAFF. Using reference TRBV13 and TRBJ1-1 for the parts outside the CDR3, the full variable domain is AAGVIQSPRHLIKEKRETATLKCYPIPRHDTVYWYQQGPGQDPQFLISFYEKMQSDKGSIPDRFSAQQFSDYHSELNMSSLELGDSALYFCASSIGQGRNTEAFFGQGTRLTVV.

The rearrangement joins TRBV19 to TRBJ1-1; no firm D call. The germline V and J ends were trimmed by 5 bases and 0 bases, with 7 bases remaining between them. The CDR3 length is 13 residues. In germline, CDR1 is LNHDA, CDR2 SQIVND (reference sequence). In DNA, the CDR3 is TGTGCCAGTAGTCCAGGAGTGAACACTGAAGCTTTCTTT. Translating it yields CASSPGVNTEAFF.

The J gene is TRBJ2-2, the V gene TRBV7-8; D is perhaps TRBD1 (6 bases). Germline V gene data show CDR1 as SGHVS and CDR2 as FQNEAQ. CDR3 length: 15 residues. The ends were cut back, 5 bases at V and 0 bases at J, with 10 bases in the middle. The CDR3 here is CASSGWTANTGELFF. CDR3 in DNA: TGTGCCAGCAGCGGGTGGACAGCGAACACCGGGGAGCTGTTTTTT.

V usage is TRBV15 and J usage is TRBJ2-5; 9 bases are a match to TRBD2. After removal of 1 base from V and 4 bases from J, the junction contained 13 bases not matched to a gene. Germline V gene data show CDR1 as LNHNV and CDR2 as YYDKDF (reference sequence). The CDR3 has 18 amino acids. CDR3 in amino acids: CATSRGWASGIVGETQYF. The CDR3 nucleotides read TGTGCCACCAGCAGAGGTTGGGCTAGCGGGATCGTAGGAGAGACCCAGTACTTC.

The chain employs TRBV28 and TRBJ1-1; no firm D call. Trimming removed 6 bases from V and 1 base from J, with 6 bases in between. CDR3 length: 12 amino acids. Germline CDR1 reads MDHEN; CDR2 reads SYDVKM. The CDR3 DNA sequence: TGTGCCAGCAGCAAAACGAACACTGAAGCTTTCTTT. It translates to CASSKTNTEAFF.

The V call is TRBV21-1, the J call TRBJ1-5. TRBV21-1 is a known pseudogene. The length of the CDR3 is 11 residues. The CDR3 protein is CASSKKQPQHF. CDR3 coding DNA: TGTGCCAGCAGCAAGAAACAGCCCCAGCATTTT.

The gene calls are TRBV5-4 and TRBJ2-5; TRBD1 aligns across 8 bases. This CDR3 spans 16 amino acids. Looked up from germline, CDR1 is SGHNT and CDR2 is YYREEE (reference sequence). Unmatched junction bases numbered 11, after V lost 4 bases and J lost 3 bases. The DNA for the CDR3 is TGTGCCAGCAGCGACGGACAGGGCGCGACAAAAGAGACCCAGTACTTC. This translates into CASSDGQGATKETQYF.

The gene calls are TRBV5-1 and TRBJ1-2; TRBD1 matches at 7 bases. CDR3 length equals 13 residues. CDR1 and CDR2 (germline): SGHRS, YFSETQ. V lost 0 bases, J lost 6 bases, and 2 bases stayed unmatched. CDR3: CASSLGTGDGYTF. The CDR3 bases are TGCGCCAGCAGCTTGGGAACAGGGGATGGCTACACCTTC.

The chain recombines TRBV6-1 with TRBJ2-3; D is tentatively TRBD1 or TRBD2 (5 bases each). Germline V gene sequence: CDR1 MNHNS, CDR2 SASEGT. The CDR3 is made up of 12 amino acids. V dropped 9 bases and J dropped 8 bases, with 15 bases sitting between them. The CDR3 DNA sequence: TGTGCCAGTGGACGGGGCTGGGTTACGCAGTATTTT. Translation gives CASGRGWVTQYF.

This clone has a handful of counts. The V call is TRBV30, the J call TRBJ2-7, with a tentative D call TRBD1 (6 bases). The CDR3 has 15 amino acids. Germline V gives CDR1 GTSNPN, CDR2 SVGIG (reference sequence). Trimming left V 2 bases short and J 3 bases short, with 17 bases between. The CDR3 DNA is TGTGCCTGGAGTCCTGTACAGGGTATTAGCTACGAGCAGTACTTC. Its protein product is CAWSPVQGISYEQYF.

The chain links TRBV2 to TRBJ2-4; D is ambiguous. Trimming shortened V by 8 bases and J by 4 bases, and 18 bases separated the two germline ends. The CDR3 runs 15 residues. Germline V gene data show CDR1 as SNHLY and CDR2 as FYNNEI. CDR3 residues: CASVGSRTMKNIQYF. The CDR3 region has the DNA TGTGCCAGCGTGGGATCGAGAACCATGAAAAACATTCAGTACTTC.

The chain carries TRBV27 and TRBJ1-6; 8 nucleotides agree with TRBD1. This CDR3 has 15 residues. The ends lost 6 bases at V and 7 bases at J; junction bases unmatched: 8. From germline, CDR1 is MNHEY and CDR2 SMNVEV (reference sequence). CDR3: CASRFRGRRNSPLHF. The CDR3 DNA follows: TGTGCCAGCAGGTTCAGGGGGCGGAGGAATTCACCCCTCCACTTT.

This clone showed up just a few times. The V and J genes are TRBV5-1 and TRBJ1-4; D call uncertain. V dropped 4 bases and J dropped 2 bases, with 9 bases sitting between them. This CDR3 contains 14 residues. Germline CDR1 and CDR2: SGHRS and YFSETQ. The CDR3 here is CASSLGWTNEKLFF. CDR3 nucleotides: TGCGCCAGCAGCCTGGGGTGGACTAATGAAAAACTGTTTTTT.

The V call is TRBV5-6, the J call TRBJ2-5; perhaps TRBD2 as D (6 bases). Looked up from germline, CDR1 is SGHDT and CDR2 is YYEEEE. The CDR3 runs to 13 residues. V lost 4 bases and J lost 1, with 8 bases in between. This chain's CDR3 is CASSGGFQETQYF. The DNA of the CDR3 is TGTGCCAGCAGCGGGGGGTTCCAAGAGACCCAGTACTTC.

The chain recombines TRBV14 with TRBJ2-5; D not certain. Germline V CDR1 and CDR2: SGHDN, FVKESK. The CDR3 is 16 residues long. Trimming stripped 1 base from V and 5 bases from J, with 17 bases between. Here the CDR3 reads CASSQAGLASSETQYF. The DNA for the CDR3 is TGTGCCAGCAGCCAAGCAGGCCTCGCGAGCTCGGAGACCCAGTACTTC.

This chain links TRBV18 with TRBJ1-3; tentative D call: TRBD1 (5 bases). Germline CDR1 KGHSH, CDR2 LQKENI. The CDR3 runs to 16 residues. The ends were cut back, 6 bases at V and 0 bases at J, with 15 bases in the middle. The CDR3 DNA reads TGTGCCAGCTCCCAGGGACGCCCCAGCTCTGGAAACACCATATATTTT. It translates to CASSQGRPSSGNTIYF.

The rearrangement uses TRBV7-2 and TRBJ1-1; D gene uncertain. The V gene's germline CDR1 is SGHTA and CDR2 FQGNSA. The CDR3 totals 14 residues. Trimming took 3 bases from V and 1 from J, leaving 9 bases between them. The CDR3 here is CASSFSRGNTEAFF. In nucleotides, the CDR3 is TGTGCCAGCAGCTTTAGTCGGGGGAACACTGAAGCTTTCTTT.

V gene TRBV6-4 combines with J gene TRBJ1-1; no clear D gene. V was pared by 4 bases and J by 0 bases, with 6 bases between. This CDR3 spans 13 amino acids. CDR1 is MRHNA, CDR2 SNTAGT, per germline. CDR3: CASSAMVNTEAFF. CDR3 nucleotide sequence: TGTGCCAGCAGTGCCATGGTGAACACTGAAGCTTTCTTT.

V is TRBV11-2 and J is TRBJ2-7; D possibly uses TRBD1 or TRBD2 (5 bases each). This CDR3 comprises 16 residues. Germline lookup yields CDR1 SGHAT and CDR2 FQNNGV. V was cut by 0 bases and J by 3 bases, with 15 bases left in between. The CDR3 sequence is CASSLDAGAQGYEQYF. The CDR3 nucleotides are TGTGCCAGCAGCTTAGATGCCGGGGCGCAGGGCTACGAGCAGTACTTC.

The J gene is TRBJ2-3, the V gene TRBV7-8; D is possibly TRBD1 (10 bases). Trimming removed 5 bases at V and 5 bases at J, with 32 bases between. Per the germline V gene, CDR1 is SGHVS and CDR2 is FQNEAQ. The CDR3 has 20 residues. In DNA form, the CDR3 reads TGTGCCAGCAGCCCCCCGGGACAGGGGTTTTGGGCGGGGGGGGGAGATACGCAGTATTTT. Its translation is CASSPPGQGFWAGGGDTQYF.

CDR3 amino acids: CASSSGLLNTEAFF. The DNA for the CDR3 is TGTGCCAGCAGCAGCGGACTCCTGAACACTGAAGCTTTCTTT. The V call is TRBV7-2, the J call TRBJ1-1; D not resolved. The CDR3 is 14 residues long. Per germline, CDR1 SGHTA and CDR2 FQGNSA. The ends were cut back, 5 bases at V and 0 bases at J, with 10 bases in the middle. Based on the CDR3 plus reference TRBV7-2 and TRBJ1-1, the full variable domain is GAGVSQSPSNKVTEKGKDVELRCDPISGHTALYWYRQSLGQGLEFLIYFQGNSAPDKSGLPSDRFSAERTGGSVSTLTIQRTQQEDSAVYLCASSSGLLNTEAFFGQGTRLTVV.

By share of the sample, this clone is medium-sized. J is TRBJ1-1 and V is TRBV11-1; perhaps TRBD1 as D (5 bases). V gave up 2 bases and J gave up 4 bases, with 11 bases separating them. The CDR3 has 14 residues. In germline, CDR1 is SGHAT, CDR2 FQDESV (reference sequence). As DNA, the CDR3 is TGTGCCAGCAGCTTATGGGGGGACGGCACTGAAGCTTTCTTT. Translated: CASSLWGDGTEAFF.

The V gene is TRBV5-1, the J gene TRBJ1-6; the D is unclear. The germline V and J ends were trimmed by 0 bases and 10 bases, with 11 bases remaining between them. This CDR3 contains 14 residues. In germline, CDR1 is SGHRS, CDR2 YFSETQ. In nucleotides, the CDR3 is TGCGCCAGCAGCTTGGGAGAAACCGTATCACCCCTCCACTTT. Its protein product is CASSLGETVSPLHF. The whole variable domain, remainder taken from reference TRBV5-1 and TRBJ1-6, is KAGVTQTPRYLIKTRGQQVTLSCSPISGHRSVSWYQQTPGQGLQFLFEYFSETQRNKGNFPGRFSGRQFSNSRSEMNVSTLELGDSALYLCASSLGETVSPLHFGNGTRLTVT.